The source of this TCR beta chain is a study of blood T cell repertoires in COVID-19 (dated by TCRdb to 2020 to 2021). Broadly, across the study: Samples from collaborators originated in the United States, Italy and Spain and spanned both the acute and convalescent phases of COVID-19. The material from the prospective study consisted of cDNA or gDNA derived from T cells, B-cell-depleted T cells, or PBMCs. Deeply sampled blood TCRbeta repertoires from subjects exposed to, actively infected with, or recovered from COVID-19 were included in the dataset. The repertoires were released in a freely available public database intended as a resource for research on the immune response to SARS-CoV-2. Samples came from the ongoing ImmuneRACE study (first 160 participants) plus 1,254 subjects from 6 global collaborators. The sample metadata nearly always contained a de-identified subject ID, COVID-19 status, age in years and sex. Where HLA class I and class II types were available, the types were taken from metadata supplied by the sample provider, not from assay-based typing.

With regard to this clone: It lacks a known antigen. Per-base quality was not reported, and no clone a single base away is much larger than it.

Collaborating institutions collected whole blood in K2EDTA tubes following their own protocols. For TCRbeta analysis, collaborators shipped samples in one of three forms: frozen whole blood, isolated PBMCs, or DNA extracted from either of those sample types. Broader findings and caveats from the paper: The amount of clinical and demographic metadata varied by source and participant and was provided uncurated.

After removal of 6 bases from V and 0 bases from J, the junction retains 5 bases not matched to a gene. The CDR3 goes from the cysteine to the phenylalanine over 16 residues. The sequence is cut down to CDR3 DNA, 48 bases in frame from base 1. From a lookup of the germline V gene (reference sequence), CDR1 and CDR2 are LNHDA and SQIVND. TCRbeta CDR3 regions were amplified from genomic DNA using the immunoSEQ Assay, a bias-controlled multiplex PCR. The original pipeline was this. The number of nucleated cells in each sample was estimated from the amplification of reference gene primers within the assay. Sequence reads were collapsed and filtered to measure the absolute abundance of every unique TCRbeta CDR3 rearrangement. For each sample, productive Simpson clonality was calculated by taking the square root of Simpson's diversity index across productive rearrangements. Sourced from immuneACCESS, this table was stored by TCRdb with only in-frame sequences that have V and J called. A share of the clones is absent; for the studies checked, an unresolved V gene accounts for under half, and the remainder has no known explanation. V and J calls and clone size are those listed in that table; D and trimming were worked out from the DNA. This sample has fewer than 85,000 clones in its table, and about four fifths of those were observed once. 28% of the sample comes from the top ten.

The sequenced sample was peripheral blood. This sequence originates from a woman older than 75 with active or convalescent COVID-19. The rearrangement combines TRBV19 with TRBJ1-5; TRBD1 agrees with 10 junctional bases. The CDR3 reads as follows: CASRGTGDNSNQPQHF. The nucleotide sequence is TGTGCCAGTAGGGGGACAGGGGACAATAGCAATCAGCCCCAGCATTTT.